This T cell receptor (beta chain) appears in the sequencing data of a study of control samples from healthy donors and cancer patients. The germline V gene has CDR1 KGHSH and CDR2 LQKENI. V was pared by 5 bases and J by 4 bases, with 12 bases between. The CDR3 has 14 residues. Sequencing used immunoSEQ multiplex PCR; TCRdb keeps in-frame clones, though not all of them. The sample holds tens of thousands of clones; about 80% are singletons and the top ten take about 20%. The chain combines TRBV18 with TRBJ2-1, with D uncertain. The receptor comes from a man aged 55 to 70 with head and neck cancer. Sequenced input: PBMCs. The CDR3 DNA reads as TGTGCCAGCTCAAGGGATCCCCGGTACAATGAGCAGTTCTTC. Encoded protein: CASSRDPRYNEQFF.